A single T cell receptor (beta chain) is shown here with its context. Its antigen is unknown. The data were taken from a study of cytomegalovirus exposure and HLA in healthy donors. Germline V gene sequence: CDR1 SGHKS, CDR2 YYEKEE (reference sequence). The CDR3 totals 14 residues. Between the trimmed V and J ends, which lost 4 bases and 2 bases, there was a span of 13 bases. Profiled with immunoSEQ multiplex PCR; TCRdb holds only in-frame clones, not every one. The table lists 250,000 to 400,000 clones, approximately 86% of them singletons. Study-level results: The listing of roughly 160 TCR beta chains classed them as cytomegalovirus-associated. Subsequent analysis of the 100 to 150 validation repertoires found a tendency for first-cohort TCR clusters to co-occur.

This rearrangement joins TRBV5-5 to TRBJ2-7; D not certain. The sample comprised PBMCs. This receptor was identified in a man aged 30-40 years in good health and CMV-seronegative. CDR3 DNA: TGTGCCAGCAGCAGAGACACCGGTCCCTACGAGCAGTACTTC. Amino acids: CASSRDTGPYEQYF.